What follows describes a single T cell receptor beta chain. Antigen specificity is unknown. The data originate from a study of shared clonotypes between healthy human individuals. CD45RA-negative memory and CD45RA+ naive subsets were split from the CD4+ cells. Notes on the study in general: Among the subsets, naive ones generally showed larger estimated richness than memory ones. Between a handful of donors, naive CD4 clonotypes were shared at a level of around 5.1%.

From germline, CDR1 is SGHTA and CDR2 FQGNSA. Trimming took off 6 bases at V and 6 bases at J, with 12 bases between the two ends. This CDR3 comprises 13 residues. Some clones are missing from TCRdb's copy, which holds only in-frame ones; the method was immunoSEQ multiplex PCR. The data contain roughly 2.4 million clones, approximately 94% of them singletons. This TCR was sampled from a man aged 18-30 years in good health. The sequenced material came from naive CD4+ T cells sorted from blood. Subset: CD45RA+ positively selected. V usage is TRBV7-2 and J usage is TRBJ2-1; D unresolved. The CDR3 nucleotides read TGTGCCAGCAGTCCCGGTGGGCGCAATGAGCAGTTCTTC. Translation gives CASSPGGRNEQFF.